This paragraph reports one T cell receptor (beta chain). Germline CDR1 reads DFQATT; CDR2 reads SNEGSKA (reference sequence). CDR3 length: 16 residues. Between the trimmed V and J ends, which lost 4 bases and 0 bases, there was a span of 18 bases. When the RNA was reverse transcribed, random hexamers were used with an input of roughly 0.45 to 1 ug. The amplification used immunoSEQ multiplex PCR on TCR beta CDR3; it spanned 54 Vbeta and 13 Jbeta. TCRdb re-analysed the immunoSEQ multiplex PCR reads in MiXCR, keeping a single row per CDR3 protein. The sample holds roughly 76,000 distinct CDR3 sequences, 93% seen once. The sample originates from a study of CD8 T cells in Susac syndrome.

This TCR derives from a human donor with Susac syndrome. Sequenced: CD8+ T cells from PBMCs. This chain links TRBV20-1 with TRBJ1-1; D possibly corresponds to TRBD1 (6 bases). The CDR3 protein is CSATSTGHLLNTEAFF. CDR3 DNA sequence: TGCAGTGCTACTTCTACGGGACACCTTTTGAACACTGAAGCTTTCTTT.